A single sample is the source of the 32 T cell receptor beta chains below, sequenced in a study of blood T cell repertoires in COVID-19. Sequenced by immunoSEQ multiplex PCR; TCRdb stores in-frame clones only, minus some. The repertoire holds fewer than 300,000 clones, with 88% as singletons. The sequenced material came from peripheral blood. Source of these receptors: a woman in her thirties or forties who had recovered from COVID-19.

V usage is TRBV29-1 and J usage is TRBJ1-5; a possible D gene is TRBD1 (6 bases). The V and J ends lost 4 bases and 7 bases respectively, with 17 bases between them. Germline CDR1 reads SQVTM; CDR2 reads ANQGSEA. The CDR3 length is 14 residues. The CDR3 region is CSVVVQGPGQPQHF. The CDR3 nucleotides are TGCAGCGTTGTGGTTCAGGGGCCGGGACAGCCCCAGCATTTT.

This clone was seen more than once but under ten times. The rearrangement links TRBV9 to TRBJ1-6; D may be TRBD1 (6 bases). The CDR3 loop spans 15 amino acids. Per the germline V gene, CDR1 is SGDLS and CDR2 is YYNGEE. The V end lost 0 bases, the J end lost 8 bases, and 12 bases lay between the germline ends. CDR3 bases: TGTGCCAGCAGCGTAGTGGACAGATGGGATTCACCCCTCCACTTT. Translation gives CASSVVDRWDSPLHF.

The chain joins TRBV1 to TRBJ2-5; the table's D call, TRBD2, was not checked against the DNA. TRBV1 has pseudogene status. This CDR3 region has 19 residues. The CDR3 reads CTSSQDRLAGRTLGETQYF. CDR3 nucleotides: TGCACCAGCAGCCAAGATCGACTAGCGGGACGAACCCTGGGGGAGACCCAGTACTTC.

A note on this clone: At the DNA level, this CDR3 is encoded by other sequences in the same sample as well. The chain recombines TRBV24-1 with TRBJ1-4, with 9 nucleotides matching TRBD1. The V and J ends lost 3 bases and 8 bases, in that order; junction bases with no gene match: 6. Germline V lookup: CDR1 KGHDR, CDR2 SFDVKD. The CDR3 spans 15 residues. The CDR3 coding sequence is TGTGCCACCAGTGATCCGGGACAGGGTAGGGAAAAACTGTTTTTT. Protein sequence: CATSDPGQGREKLFF.

This clone was observed once. This rearrangement joins TRBV30 to TRBJ1-1; TRBD1 is a possible D gene (6 bases). The CDR3 has 16 residues. Germline CDR1 GTSNPN, CDR2 SVGIG (reference sequence). Trimming took 3 bases from V and 6 from J, leaving 23 bases between them. The DNA for the CDR3 is TGTGCCTGGAGAGAGGGGGTCCGGTGGGCATACTCTGAAGCTTTCTTT. Residues: CAWREGVRWAYSEAFF.

The CDR3 reads CASTGGALAGGVGELFF. As DNA, the CDR3 is TGCGCCAGCACCGGCGGGGCCCTAGCGGGAGGAGTCGGGGAGCTGTTTTTT. The V call is TRBV5-1, the J call TRBJ2-2, with 11 nucleotides matching TRBD2. Germline V gene sequence: CDR1 SGHRS, CDR2 YFSETQ. This CDR3 has 17 amino acids. Trimming removed 6 bases from V and 7 bases from J; junction bases left unmatched: 14. Together with reference TRBV5-1 and TRBJ2-2, the CDR3 gives the full variable domain: KAGVTQTPRYLIKTRGQQVTLSCSPISGHRSVSWYQQTPGQGLQFLFEYFSETQRNKGNFPGRFSGRQFSNSRSEMNVSTLELGDSALYLCASTGGALAGGVGELFFGEGSRLTVL.

The chain is built from TRBV11-3 and TRBJ1-2; maybe TRBD1 (5 bases). Germline CDR1 is SGHNT and CDR2 is YENEEA. V lost 2 bases and J 8 bases, leaving 15 bases between the germline ends. This CDR3 has 14 residues. The CDR3 protein is CASSLRTTAGGYTF. In nucleotides, the CDR3 is TGTGCCAGCAGCTTAAGGACAACCGCGGGAGGCTACACCTTC.

The V gene is TRBV19, the J gene TRBJ2-1; 7 nucleotides line up with TRBD2. CDR1 and CDR2 from the germline V gene are LNHDA and SQIVND (reference sequence). This CDR3 is 14 amino acids long. With 1 base clipped from V and 8 bases from J, the junction kept 5 bases outside the gene matches. The CDR3 sequence: CASSIAGLADEQFF. CDR3 sequence (DNA): TGTGCCAGTAGTATAGCGGGGCTAGCGGATGAGCAGTTCTTC.

This clone was seen only a few times. This chain uses TRBV11-3 with TRBJ1-6, with 7 bases matching TRBD1. V gave up 1 base and J gave up 10 bases; unmatched junction bases: 10. Germline CDR1 is SGHNT and CDR2 is YENEEA. The CDR3 is made up of 16 amino acids. The CDR3 DNA reads TGTGCCAGCAGCTTAGGGCCTCAGGGGGGCCGCTCACCCCTCCACTTT. This encodes CASSLGPQGGRSPLHF.

The rearrangement links TRBV19 to TRBJ1-6; perhaps TRBD1 as D (5 bases). V lost 8 bases and J lost 6, with 8 bases in between. Germline CDR1 is LNHDA and CDR2 is SQIVND (reference sequence). The CDR3 has 12 residues. The CDR3, as DNA: TGTGCCAGTCGGGGGATTAATTCACCCCTCCACTTT. It yields the protein CASRGINSPLHF.

This chain joins TRBV7-9 and TRBJ2-1; maybe TRBD2 (7 bases). V dropped 5 bases and J dropped 5 bases, with 16 bases sitting between them. Germline loops: CDR1 SEHNR, CDR2 FQNEAQ (reference sequence). This CDR3 has 15 amino acids. CDR3 DNA: TGTGCCAGCAGCCCCCGGAGGGGGGGACACAATGAGCAGTTCTTC. Amino acid sequence: CASSPRRGGHNEQFF.

This chain uses TRBV5-1 with TRBJ2-7, with a weak D call TRBD2 (6 bases). The CDR3 loop spans 15 amino acids. In germline, CDR1 is SGHRS, CDR2 YFSETQ. V was trimmed by 4 bases and J by 6 bases, leaving 20 bases between them. The CDR3 coding sequence is TGCGCCAGCAGCCCCATCGGAGGGAGGACCTTCGAGCAGTACGTC. Amino acid sequence: CASSPIGGRTFEQYV.

The rearrangement links TRBV6-2 or TRBV6-3 to TRBJ2-7; the D gene is possibly TRBD2 (5 bases). V was clipped by 0 bases and J by 4 bases, with 13 bases between them. The CDR3 is 15 residues long. Germline V lookup: CDR1 MNHEY, CDR2 SVGEGT. CDR3 nucleotide sequence: TGTGCCAGCAGTTACTCGAGGGTCTCCGCATACGAGCAGTACGTC. It translates to CASSYSRVSAYEQYV.

This chain uses TRBV19 with TRBJ2-7; 11 nucleotides line up with TRBD1. Germline V gene lookup returns CDR1 LNHDA and CDR2 SQIVND (reference sequence). V shed 10 bases and J 2 bases; nucleotides not matched to a gene: 4. This CDR3 is built from 13 residues. CDR3 coding DNA: TGTGCCACCAGGGACAGGGGGGCCTACGAGCAGTACTTC. Protein: CATRDRGAYEQYF. Full variable domain (rest looked up from reference TRBV19 and TRBJ2-7): DGGITQSPKYLFRKEGQNVTLSCEQNLNHDAMYWYRQDPGQGLRLIYYSQIVNDFQKGDIAEGYSVSREKKESFPLTVTSAQKNPTAFYLCATRDRGAYEQYFGPGTRLTVT.

The chain recombines TRBV14 with TRBJ1-6; 12 bases line up with TRBD1. Trimming cost V 4 bases and J 6 bases; bases outside gene matches: 10. This CDR3 is built from 18 residues. Germline V gene lookup returns CDR1 SGHDN and CDR2 FVKESK. Here the CDR3 reads CASSPTGTGGRGNSPLHF. The CDR3 DNA is TGTGCCAGCAGCCCCACCGGGACAGGGGGCCGCGGTAATTCACCCCTCCACTTT.

V gene TRBV30 combines with J gene TRBJ2-1; 12 bases fit TRBD2. Germline lookup yields CDR1 GTSNPN and CDR2 SVGIG (reference sequence). After removal of 4 bases from V and 7 bases from J, the junction contained 8 bases not matched to a gene. The CDR3 length is 15 residues. For the CDR3, the DNA is TGTGCCTGGAAGGCTAGCGGGAGGGCCGGTAATGAGCAGTTCTTC. It translates to CAWKASGRAGNEQFF.

The chain employs TRBV7-8 and TRBJ2-3; perhaps TRBD2 as D (6 bases). Trimming removed 5 bases at V and 8 bases at J, with 17 bases between. This CDR3 is built from 14 residues. CDR1 is SGHVS and CDR2 is FQNEAQ in the germline V gene. The CDR3 loop is CASSPGGSAPTQYF. The DNA of the CDR3 is TGTGCCAGCAGCCCCGGGGGTAGCGCACCTACGCAGTATTTT.

This chain uses TRBV10-2 with TRBJ2-5, with D possibly matching TRBD2 (7 bases). The CDR3 extends over 13 amino acids. In germline, CDR1 is WSHSY, CDR2 SAAADI. V lost 6 bases and J lost 5, with 13 bases in between. DNA for the CDR3: TGCGCCAGCAGGGTGGGGAGGGGGGAGACCCAGTACTTC. It translates to CASRVGRGETQYF.

The chain joins TRBV10-3 to TRBJ2-7; a weak D match, TRBD2 (6 bases). Per germline, CDR1 ENHRY and CDR2 SYGVKD. V was shortened by 7 bases and J by 4 bases, with 20 bases between the two germline ends. The CDR3 is made up of 15 amino acids. CDR3 sequence: CAITSSRGGRYEQYF. CDR3 bases: TGTGCCATCACCTCCAGCCGAGGAGGGCGGTACGAGCAGTACTTC.

The gene calls are TRBV7-6 and TRBJ2-3; D possibly corresponds to TRBD1 (5 bases). CDR1 is SGHVS, CDR2 FNYEAQ, per germline. V lost 5 bases and J 4 bases, leaving 16 bases between the germline ends. The CDR3 totals 15 residues. The CDR3, as DNA: TGTGCCAGCAGCCCCCGACCCCAGGGCGCAGATACGCAGTATTTT. Translation: CASSPRPQGADTQYF.

This rearrangement joins TRBV18 to TRBJ1-2; D possibly corresponds to TRBD1 (5 bases). The V gene lost 3 bases and the J gene lost 3 bases, with 14 bases spanning the gap. The CDR3 sequence is 15 residues long. Germline V lookup: CDR1 KGHSH, CDR2 LQKENI. The CDR3 DNA sequence: TGTGCCAGCTCACCGCGGGGGGGTAAGGACTATGGCTACACCTTC. Encoded protein: CASSPRGGKDYGYTF.

The chain recombines TRBV28 with TRBJ2-7; 11 nucleotides agree with TRBD2. Germline CDR1 is MDHEN and CDR2 is SYDVKM. The trim removed 5 bases at V and 9 bases at J, leaving 12 bases unmatched. The CDR3 consists of 15 residues. The CDR3 nucleotides are TGTGCCAGCAGTCCAGTAGCGGGAGGGTCGGGTCCGCAGTACGTC. Translated: CASSPVAGGSGPQYV.

This clone was seen once. V usage is TRBV6-5 and J usage is TRBJ1-1; possibly TRBD1 for D (6 bases). The CDR3 consists of 14 residues. Between the trimmed V and J ends, which lost 7 bases and 4 bases, there was a span of 16 bases. CDR1 and CDR2 from the germline V gene are MNHEY and SVGAGI. The CDR3 is CASKTGQGSTEAFF. The CDR3 coding sequence is TGTGCCAGCAAGACCGGTCAGGGGTCCACTGAAGCTTTCTTT.

The rearrangement links TRBV5-3 to TRBJ2-5, with 9 bases lining up with TRBD2. TRBV5-3 is an ORF for which the function is uncertain. The CDR3 sequence is 13 residues long. V gave up 5 bases and J gave up 5 bases; unmatched junction bases: 4. CDR3 coding DNA: TGTGCCAGAAGGGCTAGCGGGAACGAGACCCAGTACTTC. Protein: CARRASGNETQYF.

The chain links TRBV20-1 to TRBJ2-2; no clear D gene. V shed 6 bases and J shed 2 bases, with 4 bases lying between them. The length of the CDR3 is 11 residues. Germline V gene sequence: CDR1 DFQATT, CDR2 SNEGSKA (reference sequence). Here the CDR3 reads CSAHNTGELFF. In nucleotides, the CDR3 is TGCAGTGCACACAACACCGGGGAGCTGTTTTTT.

The rearrangement joins TRBV5-1 to TRBJ2-1, with TRBD2 identical over 9 bases. The CDR3 covers 15 residues. CDR1 and CDR2 from the germline V gene are SGHRS and YFSETQ. J was trimmed by 9 bases and V by 4 bases; bases with no gene match: 11. The CDR3 reads CASSPLAGEVGEQFF. The CDR3, as DNA: TGCGCCAGCAGCCCGTTAGCGGGAGAGGTGGGTGAGCAGTTCTTC.

The chain couples TRBV15 to TRBJ1-5; D uncertain. This CDR3 has 15 residues. Trimming took 0 bases from V and 2 from J, leaving 8 bases between them. In germline, CDR1 is LNHNV, CDR2 YYDKDF (reference sequence). The CDR3 reads CATSRDHGGNQPQHF. The DNA of the CDR3 is TGTGCCACCAGCAGAGATCACGGTGGCAATCAGCCCCAGCATTTT.

The sample holds one count of this clone. The chain has TRBV5-1 and TRBJ2-1, with 8 positions matching TRBD2. The V segment lost 7 bases and the J segment 7 bases; nucleotides outside the gene matches: 13. This CDR3 is 15 amino acids long. The germline V gene encodes CDR1 SGHRS and CDR2 YFSETQ. Here the CDR3 reads CASATPGTRRNEQFF. CDR3 sequence (DNA): TGCGCCAGCGCGACTCCCGGGACTAGGAGGAATGAGCAGTTCTTC.

J is TRBJ2-7 and V is TRBV4-3, with D possibly being TRBD1 (5 bases). The ends were cut back, 1 base at V and 6 bases at J, with 19 bases in the middle. The CDR3 sequence is 16 residues long. CDR1 and CDR2 (germline): LGHNA, YSLEER. The CDR3 region is CASSQAQGLRYGEQYF. The CDR3 bases are TGCGCCAGCAGCCAAGCCCAGGGCCTCCGCTACGGCGAGCAGTACTTC.

This CDR3 is CASRQPGGPYNEQFF. The CDR3 bases are TGTGCCAGCAGGCAGCCCGGGGGTCCCTACAATGAGCAGTTCTTC. V and J are TRBV28 and TRBJ2-1; TRBD2 might be the D (6 bases). Germline CDR1 MDHEN, CDR2 SYDVKM. CDR3 length: 15 residues. V gave up 6 bases and J gave up 2 bases, with 14 bases separating them.

This clone has at least ten counts. V and J are TRBV11-3 and TRBJ2-5; 10 nucleotides agree with TRBD2. CDR1 is SGHNT and CDR2 is YENEEA in the germline V gene. V lost 1 base and J lost 5; bases outside the gene matches: 13. CDR3 length: 18 residues. CDR3 DNA: TGTGCCAGCAGCTTAGGGGGACTAGCGACTGGGCGGAGGGAGACCCAGTACTTC. It codes for CASSLGGLATGRRETQYF.

The J gene is TRBJ2-3, the V gene TRBV3-1 (or the pseudogene TRBV3-2); the D gene is possibly TRBD2 (5 bases). The CDR3 length is 15 residues. Germline loops: CDR1 LGHDT, CDR2 YNNKEL (reference sequence). The V and J ends lost 3 bases and 1 base respectively, with 11 bases between them. CDR3: CASSQWGVGTDTQYF. CDR3 nucleotides: TGTGCCAGCAGCCAGTGGGGAGTGGGCACAGATACGCAGTATTTT.